This record looks at one T cell receptor (beta chain) sequence and its context. What it binds is not known. This entry comes from a study of shared clonotypes between healthy human individuals. Findings and limits, study-wide: Clonotype sharing across a handful of donors was observed for around 5.1% of naive CD4 clonotypes.

After removal of 3 bases from V and 0 bases from J, the junction contained 5 bases not matched to a gene. CDR3 length: 17 amino acids. The germline gives CDR1 SGHTA, CDR2 FQGNSA. Measured with immunoSEQ multiplex PCR; TCRdb has only the in-frame clones, and not every one. The table records about 1.1 million clones, roughly 77% of them present only once. The sample was memory CD4+ T cells from PBMCs. Subset noted: CD45RA-negative fraction. The clonotype was recovered from a man between 18 and 29 years old in good health. Some clones in this sample may be carry-over from other donors' samples. The chain uses TRBV7-2 and TRBJ2-1; TRBD2 matches 10 bases. The CDR3 loop reads CASSLGGTSVSYNEQFF. The CDR3, as DNA: TGTGCCAGCAGCTTGGGGGGGACTAGCGTCTCCTACAATGAGCAGTTCTTC.